This T cell receptor beta chain was sequenced for a study of T cell responses to AZD1222 COVID-19 vaccine. Notes on the study in general: Increases in Spike-specific TCR breadth and depth were seen after two AZD1222 doses. Repertoires were obtained only post-peak T cell response.

Per germline, CDR1 SGHTA and CDR2 FQGNSA. The CDR3 sequence is 12 residues long. V was shortened by 2 bases and J by 10 bases, with 11 bases between the two germline ends. A remark on this clone: Antigen unknown.

The assay was immunoSEQ multiplex PCR, and TCRdb's table has in-frame clones only and misses some. The data contain about 180,000 clones, around 88% of them singletons. Sequencing was performed on peripheral blood, taken on day 0 of AZD1222 vaccination. The origin of this receptor is an adult in good health. This sequence joins TRBV7-2 and TRBJ1-1, with D uncertain. The CDR3 reads CASSLPSRGAFF. Written as DNA, the CDR3 is TGTGCCAGCAGCTTACCCTCGCGAGGAGCTTTCTTT.